This T cell receptor beta chain was recovered during a study of response to subunit inactivated influenza vaccine. Study outcomes and limitations: Every seasonal influenza vaccination brings in few new T cells, the authors suggested.

TCRdb ran MiXCR on the RT-PCR reads and lists one entry per CDR3 protein. The sample has more than 700,000 distinct CDR3 sequences, 21% seen once. Worth noting for this clonotype: Its target is not known.

The V gene's germline CDR1 is MNHEY and CDR2 SVGAGI. The ends were cut back, 0 bases at V and 0 bases at J, with 6 bases in the middle. The CDR3 contains 14 residues. The rearrangement links TRBV6-5 to TRBJ2-7, with D perhaps TRBD1 (6 bases). This TCR was sampled from a man aged 50 or older who received an inactivated influenza vaccine. The material sequenced was PBMCs from blood, taken 4 to 6 days after vaccination. The CDR3 spells CASSYSQGSYEQYF. DNA for the CDR3: TGTGCCAGCAGTTACTCACAGGGCTCCTACGAGCAGTACTTC.